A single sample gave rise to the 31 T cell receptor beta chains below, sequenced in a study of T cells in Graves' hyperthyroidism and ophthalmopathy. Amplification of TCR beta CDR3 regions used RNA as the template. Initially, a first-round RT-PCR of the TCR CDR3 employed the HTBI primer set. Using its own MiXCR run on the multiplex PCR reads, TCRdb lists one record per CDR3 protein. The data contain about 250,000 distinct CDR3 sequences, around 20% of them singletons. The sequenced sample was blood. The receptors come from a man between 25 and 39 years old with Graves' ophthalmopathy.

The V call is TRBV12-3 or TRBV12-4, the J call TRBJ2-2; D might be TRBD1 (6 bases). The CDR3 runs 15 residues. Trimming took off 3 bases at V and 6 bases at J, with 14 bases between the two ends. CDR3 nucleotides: TGTGCCAGCAGTTTGAGGGGGTCTGTCTCCGGGGAGCTGTTTTTT. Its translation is CASSLRGSVSGELFF.

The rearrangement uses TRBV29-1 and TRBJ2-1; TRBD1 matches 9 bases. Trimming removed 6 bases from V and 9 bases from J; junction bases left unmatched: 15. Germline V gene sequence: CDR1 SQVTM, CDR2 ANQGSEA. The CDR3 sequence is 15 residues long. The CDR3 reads CSVGLGQGSWSEQFF. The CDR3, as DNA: TGCAGCGTCGGATTGGGACAGGGAAGTTGGAGTGAGCAGTTCTTC.

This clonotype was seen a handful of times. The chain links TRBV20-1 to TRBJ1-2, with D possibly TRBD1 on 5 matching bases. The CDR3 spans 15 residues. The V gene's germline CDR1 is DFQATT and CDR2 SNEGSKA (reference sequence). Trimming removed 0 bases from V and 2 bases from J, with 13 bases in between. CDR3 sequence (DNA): TGCAGTGCTAGAGACTGGGGGGGGGGGAACTATGGCTACACCTTC. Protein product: CSARDWGGGNYGYTF.

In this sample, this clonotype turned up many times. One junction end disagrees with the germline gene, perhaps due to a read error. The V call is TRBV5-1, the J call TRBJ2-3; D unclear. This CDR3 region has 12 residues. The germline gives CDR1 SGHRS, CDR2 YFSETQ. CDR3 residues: CASSPSTDTQYF. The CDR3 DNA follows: TGTGCCAGCAGCCCAAGCACAGATACGCAGTATTTT.

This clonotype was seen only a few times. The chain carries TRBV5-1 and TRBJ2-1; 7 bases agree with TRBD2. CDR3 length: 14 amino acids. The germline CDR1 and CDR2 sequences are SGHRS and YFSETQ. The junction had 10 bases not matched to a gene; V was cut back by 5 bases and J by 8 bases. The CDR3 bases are TGCGCCAGCAGTCGGGGGGAAGTGGATGATGAGCAGTTCTTC. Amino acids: CASSRGEVDDEQFF.

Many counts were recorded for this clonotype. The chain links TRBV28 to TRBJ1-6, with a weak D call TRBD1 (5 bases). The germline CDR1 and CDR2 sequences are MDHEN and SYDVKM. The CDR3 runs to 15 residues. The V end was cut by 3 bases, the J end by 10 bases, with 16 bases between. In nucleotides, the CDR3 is TGTGCCAGCAGTTTGAACCGGGGGTCTGGATCACCCCTCCACTTT. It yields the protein CASSLNRGSGSPLHF.

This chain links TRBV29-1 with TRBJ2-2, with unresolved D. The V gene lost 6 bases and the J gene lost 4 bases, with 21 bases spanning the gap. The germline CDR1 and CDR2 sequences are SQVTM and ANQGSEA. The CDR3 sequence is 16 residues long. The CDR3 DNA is TGCAGCGTCCTCCTTTACCTAGGCGTGGCCACCGGGGAGCTGTTTTTT. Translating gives CSVLLYLGVATGELFF.

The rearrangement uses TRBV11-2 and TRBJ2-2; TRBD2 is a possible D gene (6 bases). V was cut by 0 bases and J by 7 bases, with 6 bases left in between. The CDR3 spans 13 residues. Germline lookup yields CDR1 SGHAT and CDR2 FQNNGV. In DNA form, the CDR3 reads TGTGCCAGCAGCTTAGAAGCGGGCGGGGAGCTGTTTTTT. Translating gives CASSLEAGGELFF. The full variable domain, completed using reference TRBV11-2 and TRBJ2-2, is EAGVAQSPRYKIIEKRQSVAFWCNPISGHATLYWYQQILGQGPKLLIQFQNNGVVDDSQLPKDRFSAERLKGVDSTLKIQPAKLEDSAVYLCASSLEAGGELFFGEGSRLTVL.

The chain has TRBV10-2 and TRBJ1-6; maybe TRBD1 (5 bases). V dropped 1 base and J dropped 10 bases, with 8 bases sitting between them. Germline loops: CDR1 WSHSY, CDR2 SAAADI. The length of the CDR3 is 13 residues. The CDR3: CASSEWEGSPLHF. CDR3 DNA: TGCGCCAGCAGTGAGTGGGAGGGGTCACCCCTCCACTTT.

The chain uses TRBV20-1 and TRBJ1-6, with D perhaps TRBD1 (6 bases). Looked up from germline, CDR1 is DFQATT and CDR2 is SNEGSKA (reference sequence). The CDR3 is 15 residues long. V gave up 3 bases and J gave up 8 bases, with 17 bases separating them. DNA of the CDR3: TGCAGTGCTAGGGCCCCACAGGGCCGGGATTCACCCCTCCACTTT. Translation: CSARAPQGRDSPLHF.

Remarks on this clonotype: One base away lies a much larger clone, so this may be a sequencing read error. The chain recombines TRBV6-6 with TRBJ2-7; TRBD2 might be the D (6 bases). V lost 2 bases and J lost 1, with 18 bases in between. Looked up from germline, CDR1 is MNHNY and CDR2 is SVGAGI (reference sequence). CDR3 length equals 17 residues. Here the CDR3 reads CASSYLELAEPSYEQYF. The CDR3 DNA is TGTGCCAGCAGTTACCTAGAACTAGCTGAACCGTCCTACGAGCAGTACTTC.

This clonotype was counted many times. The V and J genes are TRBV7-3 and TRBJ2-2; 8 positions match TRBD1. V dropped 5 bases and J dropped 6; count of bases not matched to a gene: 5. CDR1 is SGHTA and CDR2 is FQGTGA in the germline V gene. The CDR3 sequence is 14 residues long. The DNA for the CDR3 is TGTGCCAGCAGCCCCAGGACAGGGCCCGGGGAGCTGTTTTTT. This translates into CASSPRTGPGELFF. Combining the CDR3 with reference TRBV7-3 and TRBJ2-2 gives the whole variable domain GAGVSQTPSNKVTEKGKYVELRCDPISGHTALYWYRQSLGQGPEFLIYFQGTGAADDSGLPNDRFFAVRPEGSVSTLKIQRTERGDSAVYLCASSPRTGPGELFFGEGSRLTVL.

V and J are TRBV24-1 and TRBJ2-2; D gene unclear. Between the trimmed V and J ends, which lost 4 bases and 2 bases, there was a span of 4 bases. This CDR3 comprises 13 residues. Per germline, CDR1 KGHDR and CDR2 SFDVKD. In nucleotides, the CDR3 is TGTGCCACCAGTGAGCGAAACACCGGGGAGCTGTTTTTT. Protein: CATSERNTGELFF.

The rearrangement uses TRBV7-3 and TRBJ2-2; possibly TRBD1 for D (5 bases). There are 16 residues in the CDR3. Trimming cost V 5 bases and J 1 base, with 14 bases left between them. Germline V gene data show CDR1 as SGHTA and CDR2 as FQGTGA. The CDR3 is CASSLRQRGNTGELFF. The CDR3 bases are TGTGCCAGCAGCCTCCGACAGAGAGGGAACACCGGGGAGCTGTTTTTT.

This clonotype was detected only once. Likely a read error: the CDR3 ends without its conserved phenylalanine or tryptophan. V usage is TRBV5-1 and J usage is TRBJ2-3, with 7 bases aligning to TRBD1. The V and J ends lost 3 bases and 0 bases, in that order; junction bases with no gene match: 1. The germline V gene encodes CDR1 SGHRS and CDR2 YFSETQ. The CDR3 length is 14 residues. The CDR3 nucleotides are TGCGCCAGCAGCTCACAGGGGAGCACAGATACGCAGTATTCT. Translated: CASSSQGSTDTQYS.

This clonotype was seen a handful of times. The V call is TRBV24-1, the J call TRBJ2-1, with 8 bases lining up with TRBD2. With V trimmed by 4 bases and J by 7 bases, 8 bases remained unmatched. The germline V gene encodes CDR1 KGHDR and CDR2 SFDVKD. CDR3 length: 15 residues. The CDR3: CATSEGAGGRNEQFF. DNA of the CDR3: TGTGCCACCAGTGAGGGGGCGGGAGGAAGGAATGAGCAGTTCTTC.

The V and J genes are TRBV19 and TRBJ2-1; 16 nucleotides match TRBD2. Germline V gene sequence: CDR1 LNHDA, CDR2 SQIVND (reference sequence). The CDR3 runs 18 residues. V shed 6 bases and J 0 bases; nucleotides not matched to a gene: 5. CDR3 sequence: CASRPGLAGGSSYNEQFF. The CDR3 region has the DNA TGTGCCAGTAGACCGGGACTAGCGGGAGGGAGCTCCTACAATGAGCAGTTCTTC. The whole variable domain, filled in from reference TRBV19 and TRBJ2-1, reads DGGITQSPKYLFRKEGQNVTLSCEQNLNHDAMYWYRQDPGQGLRLIYYSQIVNDFQKGDIAEGYSVSREKKESFPLTVTSAQKNPTAFYLCASRPGLAGGSSYNEQFFGPGTRLTVL.

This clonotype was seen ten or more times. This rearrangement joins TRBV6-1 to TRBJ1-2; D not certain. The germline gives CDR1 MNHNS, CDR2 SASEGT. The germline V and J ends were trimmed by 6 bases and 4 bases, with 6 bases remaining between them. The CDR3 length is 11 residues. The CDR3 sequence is CASRVGYGYTF. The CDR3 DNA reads TGTGCCAGCAGGGTGGGCTATGGCTACACCTTC.

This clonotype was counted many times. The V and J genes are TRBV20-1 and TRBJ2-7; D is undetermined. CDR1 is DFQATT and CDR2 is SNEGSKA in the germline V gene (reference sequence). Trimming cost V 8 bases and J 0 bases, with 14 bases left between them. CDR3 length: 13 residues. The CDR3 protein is CSLVTLLSYEQYF. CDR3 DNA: TGCAGTCTGGTTACCCTCCTCTCCTACGAGCAGTACTTC.

CDR3 in DNA: TGTGCCAGCAGCTTAATTCTGACACAGCGTGAGCAGTTCTTC. Amino acid sequence: CASSLILTQREQFF. This chain connects TRBV7-9 to TRBJ2-1; D gene ambiguous. The V gene lost 2 bases and the J gene lost 9 bases, with 14 bases spanning the gap. Germline loops: CDR1 SEHNR, CDR2 FQNEAQ (reference sequence). The length of the CDR3 is 14 residues.

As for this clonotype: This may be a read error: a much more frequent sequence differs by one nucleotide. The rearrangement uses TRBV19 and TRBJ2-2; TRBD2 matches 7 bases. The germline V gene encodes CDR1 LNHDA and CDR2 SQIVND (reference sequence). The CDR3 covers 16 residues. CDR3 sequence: CASGIRGSLGTGELFF. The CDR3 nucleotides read TGTGCCAGTGGTATCCGCGGGAGCTTGGGCACCGGGGAGCTGTTTTTT.

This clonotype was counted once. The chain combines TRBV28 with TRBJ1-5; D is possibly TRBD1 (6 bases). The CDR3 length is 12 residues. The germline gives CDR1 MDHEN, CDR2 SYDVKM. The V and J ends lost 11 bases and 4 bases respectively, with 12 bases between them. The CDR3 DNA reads TGTGCCGGCGGGACACTAAATCAGCCCCAGCATTTT. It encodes CAGGTLNQPQHF.

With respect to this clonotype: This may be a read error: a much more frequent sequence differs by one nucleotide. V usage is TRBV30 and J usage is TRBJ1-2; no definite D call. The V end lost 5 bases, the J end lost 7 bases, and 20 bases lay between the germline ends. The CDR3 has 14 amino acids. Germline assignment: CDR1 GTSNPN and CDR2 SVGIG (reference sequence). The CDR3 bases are TGTGCCTGGGGAGGCGGCAGTTTGAGTTTTGGCTACACCTTC. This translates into CAWGGGSLSFGYTF.

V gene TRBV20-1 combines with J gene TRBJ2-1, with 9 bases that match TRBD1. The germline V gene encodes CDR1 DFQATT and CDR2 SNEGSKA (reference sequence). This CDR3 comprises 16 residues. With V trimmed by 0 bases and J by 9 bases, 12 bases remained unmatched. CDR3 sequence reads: CSARDLRDAGQGEQFF. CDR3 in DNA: TGCAGTGCTAGAGATCTTAGGGACGCGGGACAGGGTGAGCAGTTCTTC.

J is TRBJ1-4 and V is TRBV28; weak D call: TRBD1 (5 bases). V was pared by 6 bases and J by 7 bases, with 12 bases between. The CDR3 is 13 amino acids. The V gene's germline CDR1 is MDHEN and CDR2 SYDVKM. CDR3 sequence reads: CASRYSGSEKLFF. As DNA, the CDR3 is TGTGCCAGCAGATACTCAGGGAGTGAAAAACTGTTTTTT.

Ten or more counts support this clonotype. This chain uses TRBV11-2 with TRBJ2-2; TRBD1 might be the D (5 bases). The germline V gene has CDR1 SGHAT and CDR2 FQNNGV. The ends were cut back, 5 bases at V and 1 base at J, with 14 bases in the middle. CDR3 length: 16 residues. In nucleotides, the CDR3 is TGTGCCAGCAGCGGAAGCAGGGTTTTGAACACCGGGGAGCTGTTTTTT. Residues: CASSGSRVLNTGELFF. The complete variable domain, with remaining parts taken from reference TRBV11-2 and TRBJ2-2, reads EAGVAQSPRYKIIEKRQSVAFWCNPISGHATLYWYQQILGQGPKLLIQFQNNGVVDDSQLPKDRFSAERLKGVDSTLKIQPAKLEDSAVYLCASSGSRVLNTGELFFGEGSRLTVL.

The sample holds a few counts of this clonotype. CDR3 bases: TGCAGTGGTTACCGGGACTATGGCTACACCTTC. Translating it yields CSGYRDYGYTF. The chain recombines TRBV20-1 with TRBJ1-2; no firm D call. The CDR3 runs 11 residues. Germline V gene sequence: CDR1 DFQATT, CDR2 SNEGSKA (reference sequence). With 7 bases removed from V and 3 bases from J, the gap between germline ends came to 9 bases.

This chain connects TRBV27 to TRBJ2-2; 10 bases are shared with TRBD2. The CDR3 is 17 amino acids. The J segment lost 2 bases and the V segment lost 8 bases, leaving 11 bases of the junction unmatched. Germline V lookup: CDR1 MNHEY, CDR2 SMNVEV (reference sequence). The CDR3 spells CASGTAGLAINTGELFF. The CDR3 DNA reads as TGTGCCAGCGGGACCGCGGGACTAGCGATCAACACCGGGGAGCTGTTTTTT.

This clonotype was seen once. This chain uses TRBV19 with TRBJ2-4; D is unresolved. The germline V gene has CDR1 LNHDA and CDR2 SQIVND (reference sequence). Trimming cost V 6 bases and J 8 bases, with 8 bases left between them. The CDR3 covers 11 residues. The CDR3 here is CASSTAYIQYF. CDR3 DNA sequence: TGTGCCAGTAGCACCGCGTACATTCAGTACTTC.

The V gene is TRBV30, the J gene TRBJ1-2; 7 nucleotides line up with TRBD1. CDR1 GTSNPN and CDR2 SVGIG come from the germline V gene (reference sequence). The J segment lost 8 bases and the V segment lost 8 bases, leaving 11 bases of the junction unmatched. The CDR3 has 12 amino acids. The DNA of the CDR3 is TGTGCCCTCCAGGGGGGTGTACGGGGCTACACCTTC. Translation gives CALQGGVRGYTF.

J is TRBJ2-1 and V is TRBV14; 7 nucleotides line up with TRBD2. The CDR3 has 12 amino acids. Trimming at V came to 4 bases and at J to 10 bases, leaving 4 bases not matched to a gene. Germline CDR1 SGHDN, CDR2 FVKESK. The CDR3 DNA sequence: TGTGCCAGCAGCCCGAGCGGGGCAGAGCAGTTCTTC. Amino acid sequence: CASSPSGAEQFF.